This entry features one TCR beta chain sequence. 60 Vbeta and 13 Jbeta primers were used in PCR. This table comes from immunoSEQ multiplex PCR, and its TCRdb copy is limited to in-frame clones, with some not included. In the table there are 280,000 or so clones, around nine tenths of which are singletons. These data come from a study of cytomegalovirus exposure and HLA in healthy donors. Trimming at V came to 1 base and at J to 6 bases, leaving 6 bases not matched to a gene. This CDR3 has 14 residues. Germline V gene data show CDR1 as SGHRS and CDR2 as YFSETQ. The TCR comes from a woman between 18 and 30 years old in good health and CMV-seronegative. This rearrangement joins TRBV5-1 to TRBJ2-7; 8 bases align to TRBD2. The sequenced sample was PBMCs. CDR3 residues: CASSLRGGDREQYF. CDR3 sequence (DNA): TGCGCCAGCAGCTTGCGGGGGGGAGATCGCGAGCAGTACTTC.